This T cell receptor (beta chain) was recovered during a study of blood T cell repertoires in COVID-19 (TCRdb year 2020). Looking at the study overall: Samples covering the acute and convalescent phases of COVID-19 were provided by collaborators in the United States, Italy and Spain. The material from the prospective study consisted of cDNA or gDNA derived from T cells, B-cell-depleted T cells, or PBMCs. The dataset comprised deeply sampled blood TCRbeta repertoires from subjects exposed to, actively infected with, or recovered from COVID-19. A freely available public database, intended as a resource for researchers studying the immune response to SARS-CoV-2, is where the repertoires were released. Samples were obtained from the ongoing ImmuneRACE study (first 160 participants) and from roughly 1,300 subjects provided by 6 global collaborators. The sample metadata nearly always contained a de-identified subject ID, COVID-19 status, age in years and sex. Where available, HLA class I and class II types were taken from metadata supplied by the sample provider and were not determined by assay-based typing.

TCRbeta CDR3 regions were amplified from genomic DNA using the immunoSEQ Assay, a bias-controlled multiplex PCR. Regarding the original processing steps: Within the assay, amplification of reference gene primers was used to estimate how many nucleated cells each sample contained. To quantify the absolute abundance of each unique TCRbeta CDR3 rearrangement, sequence reads were collapsed and filtered. For each sample, productive Simpson clonality was calculated as the square root of Simpson's diversity index across productive rearrangements. The source is immuneACCESS, and TCRdb retained only in-frame sequences with V and J called. Part of the clones is not carried over; for the studies checked, unresolved V genes explain less than half of this, and the remainder is unexplained. V, J and clone size were drawn from that table, and D and trimming were deduced from the DNA. The sample contains under 350,000 clones, 75% to 90% of them found a single time. The top ten clones comprise roughly 4.8% of the sample.

Whole blood was collected in K2EDTA tubes by collaborating institutions according to the institutions' own protocols. For TCRbeta analysis, collaborators shipped samples as frozen whole blood, isolated PBMCs, or DNA extracted from either of those sample types. Broad study findings and their caveats: The quantity of clinical and demographic metadata differed by source and by participant and was supplied without curation.

Regarding this clone: The clone's antigen remains unknown. Base qualities were left out, and no much larger clone turns up one base away.

Sequencing was carried out using peripheral blood. This TCR derives from a man aged 40-55 years with acute or convalescent COVID-19.

The CDR3 protein sequence reads: CASSHASGGRDTQYF. The DNA sequence reads TGTGCCAGCAGCCATGCTAGCGGGGGTAGAGATACGCAGTATTTT. The chain is assembled from TRBV3-1 (or the pseudogene TRBV3-2) and TRBJ2-3, with TRBD2 identical over 10 junction bases. Taken from cysteine to phenylalanine, the CDR3 has 15 residues. The DNA shown is the 45-base CDR3, in frame from base 1. CDR1 and CDR2 are read off the germline V gene (reference sequence) as LGHDT and YNNKEL. Compared with germline, V lacks 3 bases and J lacks 5 bases; bases without a gene match: 5.